This entry lists 10 T cell receptor beta chains sequenced from one sample in a study of blood T cell repertoires in COVID-19. TCRdb's copy holds only in-frame clones and misses some; the assay was immunoSEQ multiplex PCR. The sample records 290,000 or so clones, about nine tenths being singletons. The sample taken for sequencing was peripheral blood. The source is a woman in her 30s with COVID-19, enrolled during active disease.

J is TRBJ2-3 and V is TRBV5-1; 11 bases are shared with TRBD2. The CDR3 runs to 16 residues. Germline assignment: CDR1 SGHRS and CDR2 YFSETQ. Trimming took 2 bases from V and 2 from J; bases not matched to a gene: 4. The CDR3: CASSFRLAGTTDTQYF. The CDR3 DNA sequence: TGCGCCAGCAGCTTTCGACTAGCGGGAACCACAGATACGCAGTATTTT.

The chain carries TRBV6-6 and TRBJ1-4, with TRBD1 matching 9 bases. This CDR3 is 17 amino acids long. With V trimmed by 5 bases and J by 2 bases, 9 bases remained unmatched. CDR1 MNHNY and CDR2 SVGAGI come from the germline V gene (reference sequence). This CDR3 reads CASSPLDRGATNEKLFF. CDR3 coding DNA: TGTGCCAGCAGTCCCCTGGACAGGGGAGCGACTAATGAAAAACTGTTTTTT.

The chain combines TRBV27 with TRBJ2-4; possible D gene TRBD2, 6 bases. Germline CDR1 is MNHEY and CDR2 is SMNVEV (reference sequence). Trimming shortened V by 3 bases and J by 6 bases, and 12 bases separated the two germline ends. This CDR3 is 14 amino acids long. The CDR3 loop reads CASSFRLEGNIQYF. DNA of the CDR3: TGTGCCAGCAGTTTTAGGTTGGAGGGAAACATTCAGTACTTC.

The chain has TRBV18 and TRBJ2-1; 9 bases agree with TRBD2. Per the germline V gene, CDR1 is KGHSH and CDR2 is LQKENI. Losses at the gene ends were 7 bases for V and 8 bases for J; bases not matched to a gene: 12. The CDR3 spans 15 residues. CDR3 loop: CASCPQREVGDEQFF. The CDR3 nucleotides are TGTGCCAGCTGTCCCCAGCGGGAGGTAGGCGATGAGCAGTTCTTC.

The chain links TRBV6-6 to TRBJ1-3, with a tentative D call TRBD1 (5 bases). Germline CDR1 reads MNHNY; CDR2 reads SVGAGI (reference sequence). This CDR3 is 16 amino acids long. V was shortened by 6 bases and J by 2 bases, with 17 bases between the two germline ends. The CDR3 coding sequence is TGTGCCAGCAGCTTAGACAGACAGAGCCCTGGAAACACCATATATTTT. Translation gives CASSLDRQSPGNTIYF.

The chain recombines TRBV5-1 with TRBJ1-1; TRBD1 is a possible D gene (5 bases). Looked up from germline, CDR1 is SGHRS and CDR2 is YFSETQ. The CDR3 runs to 15 residues. V was shortened by 1 base and J by 5 bases, with 15 bases between the two germline ends. The CDR3 DNA reads as TGCGCCAGCAGCTTGCGGGGGGTTGGGCAAACTGAAGCTTTCTTT. This sequence encodes CASSLRGVGQTEAFF.

V is TRBV28 and J is TRBJ2-7; D is undetermined. V gave up 7 bases and J gave up 2 bases, with 18 bases separating them. This CDR3 has 15 amino acids. CDR1 is MDHEN, CDR2 SYDVKM, per germline. CDR3 in DNA: TGTGCCAGCAATACACCTCGGGTCCCAACCTACGAGCAGTACTTC. This sequence encodes CASNTPRVPTYEQYF. Drawing the rest from reference TRBV28 and TRBJ2-7, the complete variable domain is DVKVTQSSRYLVKRTGEKVFLECVQDMDHENMFWYRQDPGLGLRLIYFSYDVKMKEKGDIPEGYSVSREKKERFSLILESASTNQTSMYLCASNTPRVPTYEQYFGPGTRLTVT.

J is TRBJ2-2 and V is TRBV5-8; 9 nucleotides align to TRBD1. The CDR3 loop spans 16 amino acids. With 4 bases clipped from V and 5 bases from J, the junction kept 9 bases outside the gene matches. Germline V gene lookup returns CDR1 SGHTS and CDR2 YDEGEE. CDR3 sequence reads: CASSDRDRVGTGELFF. The CDR3 DNA reads as TGTGCCAGCAGCGACCGGGACAGGGTAGGAACCGGGGAGCTGTTTTTT.

Comments on this clone: An end of the junction differs from the germline gene, which may be a read error. CDR3 in DNA: TGTGCCGGGAGCACTTCATTACGGGATGAGCAGTTCTTC. Its protein product is CAGSTSLRDEQFF. V and J are TRBV30 and TRBJ2-1, with D possibly matching TRBD2 (5 bases). Looked up from germline, CDR1 is GTSNPN and CDR2 is SVGIG (reference sequence). The CDR3 consists of 13 residues.

The V and J genes are TRBV5-4 and TRBJ2-7; possible D gene TRBD1, 6 bases. The CDR3 is 12 amino acids. Trimming removed 4 bases from V and 6 bases from J, with 11 bases in between. CDR1 and CDR2 (germline): SGHNT, YYREEE (reference sequence). The CDR3 loop reads CASSPQGSEQYF. The CDR3 DNA is TGTGCCAGCAGCCCACAGGGATCCGAGCAGTACTTC.